Below are 23 T cell receptor beta chains sequenced from a single sample in a study of blood T cells in healthy people across ages. A second PCR of 7 to 11 cycles used a sample-barcoded 5' primer and a J-beta primer mix. MiXCR was run by TCRdb on the 5' RACE reads, yielding one entry per CDR3 protein. The sample carries hundreds of thousands of distinct CDR3 sequences, approximately 67% recorded once. The sample taken for sequencing was blood. The receptors come from a man between 25 and 39 years old in good health.

About this clonotype: A read error may account for a junction end that differs from germline. The rearrangement joins TRBV7-2 to TRBJ1-2; 10 bases map to TRBD1. This CDR3 is 16 amino acids long. In germline, CDR1 is SGHTA, CDR2 FQGNSA. Here the CDR3 DNA reads TGTGCCGGCAGCTTGGGACAGGGGCTTTACGTCTATGGCTACACCTTC. Its translation is CAGSLGQGLYVYGYTF. The full variable domain, rest sourced from reference TRBV7-2 and TRBJ1-2, is GAGVSQSPSNKVTEKGKDVELRCDPISGHTALYWYRQSLGQGLEFLIYFQGNSAPDKSGLPSDRFSAERTGGSVSTLTIQRTQQEDSAVYLCAGSLGQGLYVYGYTFGSGTRLTVV.

J is TRBJ2-3 and V is TRBV5-1; tentative D call: TRBD2 (6 bases). CDR3 length: 15 residues. V was pared by 1 base and J by 2 bases, with 11 bases between. Germline CDR1 SGHRS, CDR2 YFSETQ. CDR3 in DNA: TGCGCCAGCAGCTTGTTGGGACTCGTCACAGATACGCAGTATTTT. Translated, it gives CASSLLGLVTDTQYF.

V and J are TRBV5-5 and TRBJ2-3; 7 bases are shared with TRBD1. CDR1 is SGHKS, CDR2 YYEKEE, per germline (reference sequence). This CDR3 comprises 16 residues. V shed 3 bases and J 2 bases; nucleotides not matched to a gene: 9. The CDR3 protein is CASSSKGTVDTDTQYF. The CDR3 region has the DNA TGTGCCAGCAGCTCAAAGGGGACAGTTGACACAGATACGCAGTATTTT.

In its sample, this clonotype was seen a few times. The rearrangement uses TRBV20-1 and TRBJ1-2; a weak D match, TRBD1 (5 bases). This CDR3 spans 12 amino acids. The V gene lost 3 bases and the J gene lost 4 bases, with 9 bases spanning the gap. Germline CDR1 DFQATT, CDR2 SNEGSKA (reference sequence). CDR3 in amino acids: CSARGPLYGYTF. Written as DNA, the CDR3 is TGCAGTGCTAGGGGGCCTCTCTATGGCTACACCTTC.

A single count supports this clonotype. V is TRBV24-1 and J is TRBJ2-3; D not resolved. With 2 bases removed from V and 0 bases from J, the gap between germline ends came to 8 bases. The germline V gene has CDR1 KGHDR and CDR2 SFDVKD. The CDR3 contains 15 residues. CDR3 region: CATSDSRVSTDTQYF. CDR3 sequence (DNA): TGTGCCACCAGTGATTCAAGAGTTAGCACAGATACGCAGTATTTT.

The chain couples TRBV6-2 or TRBV6-3 to TRBJ2-5; 8 positions agree with TRBD2. V was pared by 2 bases and J by 11 bases, with 4 bases of the junction left unmatched. Germline CDR1 reads MNHEY; CDR2 reads SVGEGT. The CDR3 runs 12 residues. In nucleotides, the CDR3 is TGTGCCAGCAGTTACGTGCCGGGGGGGCAGTACTTC. As protein: CASSYVPGGQYF.

The CDR3: CASSLGLAGGTSQETQYF. CDR3 coding DNA: TGTGCCAGCAGCTTAGGACTAGCGGGGGGAACTTCCCAAGAGACCCAGTACTTC. The rearrangement links TRBV7-2 to TRBJ2-5, with 13 bases matching TRBD2. The V gene's germline CDR1 is SGHTA and CDR2 FQGNSA. The CDR3 loop spans 18 amino acids. Trimming removed 1 base from V and 1 base from J; junction bases left unmatched: 6.

The chain recombines TRBV12-3 or TRBV12-4 with TRBJ2-7, with D perhaps matching TRBD2 (6 bases). The CDR3 runs to 17 residues. Between the trimmed V and J ends, which lost 5 bases and 7 bases, there was a span of 27 bases. CDR3 in DNA: TGTGCCAGCAGTCGCGGGACCCCCACGAATCCCTACAATGAGCAGTACTTC. Its protein product is CASSRGTPTNPYNEQYF.

The J gene is TRBJ2-4, the V gene TRBV4-3; TRBD2 is a possible D gene (5 bases). Matching the DNA end better, TRBJ2-7 makes the J call doubtful. Germline V gives CDR1 LGHNA, CDR2 YSLEER. This CDR3 has 14 residues. The CDR3 bases are TGCGCCAGCAGCCAAGGTGGTAGCGTCTACGAGCAGTACTTC. It is translated as CASSQGGSVYEQYF.

The V and J genes are TRBV7-2 and TRBJ2-5, with TRBD2 matching 7 bases. Germline V gene data show CDR1 as SGHTA and CDR2 as FQGNSA. CDR3 length equals 17 residues. V lost 1 base, J lost 3 bases, and 11 bases stayed unmatched. The CDR3 here is CASSLDDLAVEEETQYF. In DNA form, the CDR3 reads TGTGCCAGCAGCTTAGATGACCTAGCGGTGGAGGAAGAGACCCAGTACTTC. Using reference TRBV7-2 and TRBJ2-5 for the parts outside the CDR3, the full variable domain is GAGVSQSPSNKVTEKGKDVELRCDPISGHTALYWYRQSLGQGLEFLIYFQGNSAPDKSGLPSDRFSAERTGGSVSTLTIQRTQQEDSAVYLCASSLDDLAVEEETQYFGPGTRLLVL.

The chain carries TRBV24-1 and TRBJ2-7, with TRBD1 matching 8 bases. This CDR3 has 16 residues. Germline V lookup: CDR1 KGHDR, CDR2 SFDVKD. V shed 1 base, J shed 3 bases, and the junction held 7 bases outside the gene matches. The DNA of the CDR3 is TGTGCCACCAGTGATTTTGCCCGGACAGGGAACTACGAGCAGTACTTC. This translates into CATSDFARTGNYEQYF.

The chain couples TRBV6-1 to TRBJ2-7, with D possibly being TRBD1 or TRBD2 (5 bases each). Germline CDR1 and CDR2: MNHNS and SASEGT. V was cut by 5 bases and J by 3 bases, with 14 bases left in between. The CDR3 totals 14 residues. The CDR3 region has the DNA TGTGCCAGCAGTTTCCGGGGCCAGTACTACGAGCAGTACTTC. Its translation: CASSFRGQYYEQYF.

V usage is TRBV4-2 and J usage is TRBJ2-2; D unresolved. V was pared by 0 bases and J by 1 base, with 9 bases between. Looked up from germline, CDR1 is LGHNA and CDR2 is YNFKEQ. The CDR3 is made up of 16 amino acids. CDR3 sequence (DNA): TGTGCCAGCAGCCAAGATCGGGCGGTGAACACCGGGGAGCTGTTTTTT. Protein sequence: CASSQDRAVNTGELFF.

The chain is built from TRBV7-2 and TRBJ2-7, with D unresolved. Germline V gene lookup returns CDR1 SGHTA and CDR2 FQGNSA. This CDR3 has 14 residues. V was trimmed by 3 bases and J by 0 bases, leaving 9 bases between them. The CDR3: CASSFPWSSYEQYF. The CDR3 bases are TGTGCCAGCAGCTTCCCATGGAGCTCCTACGAGCAGTACTTC.

This clonotype was recorded only once. The chain recombines TRBV20-1 with TRBJ2-7, with 8 bases identical to TRBD1. J lost 6 bases, V lost 5 bases, and 15 bases had no gene match. This CDR3 contains 15 residues. CDR1 is DFQATT and CDR2 is SNEGSKA in the germline V gene (reference sequence). The CDR3 protein is CSAPKTWTGRVEQYF. DNA for the CDR3: TGCAGTGCTCCGAAAACCTGGACAGGGCGGGTCGAGCAGTACTTC.

Points on this clonotype: At one of its ends the junction is not consistent with the germline gene, which may arise from a read error. In DNA form, the CDR3 reads TGTGCCAGCAGCCCTGTTCAGGGGAAAGACACTGAAGCTTTC. Translated: CASSPVQGKDTEAF. The gene calls are TRBV7-9 and TRBJ2-6, with D possibly matching TRBD1 (6 bases). Looked up from germline, CDR1 is SEHNR and CDR2 is FQNEAQ (reference sequence). The CDR3 totals 14 residues. The full variable domain, with the rest looked up from reference TRBV7-9 and TRBJ2-6, is DTGVSQNPRHKITKRGQNVTFRCDPISEHNRLYWYRQTLGQGPEFLTYFQNEAQLEKSRLLSDRFSAERPKGSFSTLEIQRTEQGDSAMYLCASSPVQGKDTEAFGAGSRLTVL.

The V and J genes are TRBV7-9 and TRBJ1-2; D not resolved. Germline V gives CDR1 SEHNR, CDR2 FQNEAQ (reference sequence). V was clipped by 2 bases and J by 6 bases, with 19 bases between them. The CDR3 contains 16 residues. The CDR3 bases are TGTGCCAGCAGCTTACTTGAAGGGTTGGACTCTGATGGCTACACCTTC. It yields the protein CASSLLEGLDSDGYTF.

The V and J genes are TRBV3-1 and TRBJ2-1, with a possible D match to TRBD2 (5 bases). Per the germline V gene, CDR1 is LGHDT and CDR2 is YNNKEL (reference sequence). Trimming cost V 4 bases and J 7 bases, with 17 bases left between them. The CDR3 spans 15 residues. In nucleotides, the CDR3 is TGTGCCAGCAGCCCCTTCTCGGCGACGGGGAATGAGCAGTTCTTC. Translating gives CASSPFSATGNEQFF.

The chain has TRBV20-1 and TRBJ2-3; no reliable D call. V lost 3 bases, J lost 6 bases, and 10 bases lay in between. Per germline, CDR1 DFQATT and CDR2 SNEGSKA (reference sequence). The CDR3 is 12 residues long. The CDR3 sequence: CSARRGPDTQYF. Here the CDR3 DNA reads TGCAGTGCTAGGCGTGGCCCCGATACGCAGTATTTT.

V is TRBV9 and J is TRBJ1-2, with 7 nucleotides matching TRBD1. Unmatched junction bases numbered 8, after V lost 3 bases and J lost 6 bases. CDR1 is SGDLS and CDR2 is YYNGEE in the germline V gene. The CDR3 extends over 14 amino acids. The CDR3 sequence: CASSGKEGAHGYTF. In nucleotides, the CDR3 is TGTGCCAGCAGCGGGAAGGAGGGGGCGCATGGCTACACCTTC.

The chain carries TRBV20-1 and TRBJ1-5, with 9 bases aligning to TRBD1. This CDR3 is 14 amino acids long. Germline CDR1 reads DFQATT; CDR2 reads SNEGSKA (reference sequence). V shed 8 bases, J shed 7 bases, and the junction held 12 bases outside the gene matches. The CDR3 nucleotides are TGCAGTACGCCCGGGACAGGGTGGTTCCAGCCCCAGCATTTT. Protein: CSTPGTGWFQPQHF.

This chain uses TRBV20-1 with TRBJ2-1, with 10 bases fitting TRBD1. Trimming at V came to 3 bases and at J to 7 bases, leaving 9 bases not matched to a gene. Germline V gene sequence: CDR1 DFQATT, CDR2 SNEGSKA (reference sequence). The CDR3 loop spans 15 amino acids. The CDR3 bases are TGCAGTGCTAGGGCGGGGGACAGGGGTGGAAATGAGCAGTTCTTC. Its protein product is CSARAGDRGGNEQFF.

The V call is TRBV12-3 or TRBV12-4, the J call TRBJ2-1, with a possible D match to TRBD2 (5 bases). This CDR3 is built from 14 residues. V lost 4 bases, J lost 9 bases, and 16 bases lay in between. CDR3 protein: CASSYTTEGVEQFF. DNA for the CDR3: TGTGCCAGCAGTTACACGACTGAGGGAGTTGAGCAGTTCTTC.